This T cell receptor (beta chain) was recovered during a study of T cell repertoires in cytomegalovirus infection. Study background: It was the public TCR beta signatures that indicated both CMV infection and matching HLA type. Whole-study results and caveats: The cumulative frequency of public TCR beta families identified carriers of CMV plus the relevant HLA. CMV-specific TCR beta clonotypes restricted by HLA-C dominated the ex vivo response.

In its sample, this clonotype was seen many times. The antigen is unknown. Germline lookup yields CDR1 LNHNV and CDR2 YYDKDF (reference sequence). The germline V and J ends were trimmed by 6 bases and 5 bases, with 10 bases remaining between them. CDR3 length: 12 amino acids. TCRdb ran MiXCR on the reads and lists one entry per CDR3 protein. This sample has some 220,000 distinct CDR3 sequences, with roughly 6.5% found just once. Material for sequencing was PBMCs. The gene calls are TRBV15 and TRBJ1-1, with no clear D. This TCR was recovered from a human donor in good health (CMV status not recorded). Some clones in this sample may be carry-over from other donors' samples. CDR3 sequence reads: CATRGRATEAFF. The CDR3 nucleotides read TGTGCCACCAGGGGTAGGGCTACTGAAGCTTTCTTT.